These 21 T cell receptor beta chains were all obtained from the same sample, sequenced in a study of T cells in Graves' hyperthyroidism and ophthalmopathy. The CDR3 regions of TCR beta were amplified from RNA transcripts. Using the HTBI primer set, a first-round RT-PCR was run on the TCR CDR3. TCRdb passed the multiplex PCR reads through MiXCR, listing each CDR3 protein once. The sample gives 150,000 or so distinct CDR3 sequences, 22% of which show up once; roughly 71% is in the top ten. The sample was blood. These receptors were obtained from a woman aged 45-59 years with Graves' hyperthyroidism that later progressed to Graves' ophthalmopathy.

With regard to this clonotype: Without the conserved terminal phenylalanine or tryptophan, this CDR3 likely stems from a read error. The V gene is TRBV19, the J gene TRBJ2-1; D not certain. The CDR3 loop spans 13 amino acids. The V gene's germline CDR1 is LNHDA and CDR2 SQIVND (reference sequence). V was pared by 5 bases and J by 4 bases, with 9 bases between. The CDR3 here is CASSSLDYNEQFS. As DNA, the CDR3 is TGTGCCAGTAGTTCCCTCGATTACAATGAGCAGTTCTCC.

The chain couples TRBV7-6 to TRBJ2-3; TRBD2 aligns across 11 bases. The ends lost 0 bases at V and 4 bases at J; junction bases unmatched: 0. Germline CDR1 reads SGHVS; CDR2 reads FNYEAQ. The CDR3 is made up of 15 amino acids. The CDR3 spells CASSLASGRADTQYF. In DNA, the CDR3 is TGTGCCAGCAGCTTAGCTAGCGGGAGGGCAGATACGCAGTATTTT. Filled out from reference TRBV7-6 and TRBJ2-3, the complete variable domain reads GAGVSQSPRYKVTKRGQDVALRCDPISGHVSLYWYRQALGQGPEFLTYFNYEAQQDKSGLPNDRFSAERPEGSISTLTIQRTEQRDSAMYRCASSLASGRADTQYFGPGTRLTVL.

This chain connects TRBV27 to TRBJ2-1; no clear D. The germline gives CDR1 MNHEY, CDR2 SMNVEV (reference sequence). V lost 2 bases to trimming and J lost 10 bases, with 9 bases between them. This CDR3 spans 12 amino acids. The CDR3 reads CASSLQLREQFF. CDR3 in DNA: TGTGCCAGCAGTTTACAGCTTCGGGAGCAGTTCTTC.

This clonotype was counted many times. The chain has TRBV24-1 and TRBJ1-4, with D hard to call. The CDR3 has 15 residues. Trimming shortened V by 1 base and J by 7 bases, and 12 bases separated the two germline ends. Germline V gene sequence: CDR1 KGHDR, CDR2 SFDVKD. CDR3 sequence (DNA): TGTGCCACCAGTGATTTCGGAACAGAGGGTGAAAAACTGTTTTTT. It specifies CATSDFGTEGEKLFF.

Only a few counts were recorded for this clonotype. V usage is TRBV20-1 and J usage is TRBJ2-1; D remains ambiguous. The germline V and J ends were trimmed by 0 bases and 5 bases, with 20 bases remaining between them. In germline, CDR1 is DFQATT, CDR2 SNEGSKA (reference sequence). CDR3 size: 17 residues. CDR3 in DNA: TGCAGTGCTAGAGATCCCAACCGCCTAGTGAGGAACAATGAGCAGTTCTTC. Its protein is CSARDPNRLVRNNEQFF.

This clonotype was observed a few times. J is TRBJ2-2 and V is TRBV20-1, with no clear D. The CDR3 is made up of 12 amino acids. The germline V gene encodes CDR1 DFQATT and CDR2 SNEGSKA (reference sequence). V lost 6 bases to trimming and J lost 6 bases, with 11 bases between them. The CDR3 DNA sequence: TGCAGTGCGTGGAACCGTCCCGGGGAGCTGTTTTTT. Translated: CSAWNRPGELFF.

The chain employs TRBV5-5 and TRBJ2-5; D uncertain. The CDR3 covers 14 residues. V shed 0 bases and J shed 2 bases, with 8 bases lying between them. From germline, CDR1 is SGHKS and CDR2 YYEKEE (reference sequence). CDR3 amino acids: CASSLVQWQETQYF. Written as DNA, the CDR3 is TGTGCCAGCAGCTTGGTCCAGTGGCAAGAGACCCAGTACTTC.

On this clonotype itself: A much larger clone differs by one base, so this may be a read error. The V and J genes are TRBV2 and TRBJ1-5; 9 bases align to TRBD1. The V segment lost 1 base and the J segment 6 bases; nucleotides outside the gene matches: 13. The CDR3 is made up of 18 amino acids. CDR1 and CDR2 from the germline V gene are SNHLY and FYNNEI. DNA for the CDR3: TGTGCCAGCAGTGAAGTTCTATTGGGACAGGGCTTAAGTCAGCCCCAGCATTTT. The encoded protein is CASSEVLLGQGLSQPQHF.

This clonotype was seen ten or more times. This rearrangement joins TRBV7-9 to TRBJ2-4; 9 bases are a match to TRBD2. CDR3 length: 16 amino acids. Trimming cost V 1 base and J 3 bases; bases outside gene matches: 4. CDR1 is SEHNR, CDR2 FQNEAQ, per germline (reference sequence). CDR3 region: CASSLGGRGRKNIQYF. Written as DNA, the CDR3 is TGTGCCAGCAGCTTAGGCGGGAGGGGACGCAAAAACATTCAGTACTTC.

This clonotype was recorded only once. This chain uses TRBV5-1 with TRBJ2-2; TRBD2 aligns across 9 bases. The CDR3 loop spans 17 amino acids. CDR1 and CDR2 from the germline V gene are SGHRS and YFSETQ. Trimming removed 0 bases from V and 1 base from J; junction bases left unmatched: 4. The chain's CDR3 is CASSLDPSGVNTGELFF. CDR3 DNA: TGCGCCAGCAGCTTGGATCCTAGCGGGGTGAACACCGGGGAGCTGTTTTTT.

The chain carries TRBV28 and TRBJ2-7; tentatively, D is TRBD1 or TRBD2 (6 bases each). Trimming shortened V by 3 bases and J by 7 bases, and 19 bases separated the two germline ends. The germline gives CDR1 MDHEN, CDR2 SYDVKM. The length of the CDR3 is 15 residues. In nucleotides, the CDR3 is TGTGCCAGCAGTTTCGGCGCTTGGGGGGCAGGGGAGCAGTACTTC. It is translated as CASSFGAWGAGEQYF.

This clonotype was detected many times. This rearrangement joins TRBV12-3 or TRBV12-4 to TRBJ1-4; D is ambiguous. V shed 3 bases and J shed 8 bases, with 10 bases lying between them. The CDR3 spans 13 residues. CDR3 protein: CASSLSGLEKLFF. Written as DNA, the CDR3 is TGTGCCAGCAGTTTGAGTGGGCTCGAAAAACTGTTTTTT.

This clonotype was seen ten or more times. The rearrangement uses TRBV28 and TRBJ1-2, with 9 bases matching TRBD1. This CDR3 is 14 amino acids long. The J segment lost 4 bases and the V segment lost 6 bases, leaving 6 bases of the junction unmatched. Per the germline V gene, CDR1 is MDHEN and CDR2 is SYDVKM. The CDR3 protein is CASRTRDRVYGYTF. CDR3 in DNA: TGTGCCAGCAGAACCCGGGACAGGGTCTATGGCTACACCTTC.

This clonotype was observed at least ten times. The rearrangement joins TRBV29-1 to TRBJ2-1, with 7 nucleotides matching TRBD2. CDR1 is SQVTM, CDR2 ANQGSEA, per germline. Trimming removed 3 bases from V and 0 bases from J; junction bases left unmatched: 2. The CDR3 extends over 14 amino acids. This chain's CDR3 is CSVDGGSSYNEQFF. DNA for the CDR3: TGCAGCGTTGACGGCGGGAGCTCCTACAATGAGCAGTTCTTC.

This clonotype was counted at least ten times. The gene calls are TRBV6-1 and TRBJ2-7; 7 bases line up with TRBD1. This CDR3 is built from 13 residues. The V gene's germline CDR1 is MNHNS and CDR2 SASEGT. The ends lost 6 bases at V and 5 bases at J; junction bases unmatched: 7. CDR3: CASRVTGINEQYF. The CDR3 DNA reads TGTGCCAGCAGGGTGACAGGGATCAACGAGCAGTACTTC.

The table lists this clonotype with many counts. CDR3: CASSYEGQSYGYTF. The DNA of the CDR3 is TGTGCCAGCAGTTACGAGGGCCAGAGCTATGGCTACACCTTC. The chain joins TRBV6-5 to TRBJ1-2; D is ambiguous. This CDR3 contains 14 residues. Germline assignment: CDR1 MNHEY and CDR2 SVGAGI. The ends were cut back, 2 bases at V and 4 bases at J, with 11 bases in the middle.

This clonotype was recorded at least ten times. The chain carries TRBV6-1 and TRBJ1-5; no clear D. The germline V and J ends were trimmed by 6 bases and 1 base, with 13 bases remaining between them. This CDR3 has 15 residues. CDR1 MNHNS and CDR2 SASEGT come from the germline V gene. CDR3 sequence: CASSKRATSNQPQHF. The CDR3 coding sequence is TGTGCCAGCAGCAAAAGGGCCACGAGCAATCAGCCCCAGCATTTT.

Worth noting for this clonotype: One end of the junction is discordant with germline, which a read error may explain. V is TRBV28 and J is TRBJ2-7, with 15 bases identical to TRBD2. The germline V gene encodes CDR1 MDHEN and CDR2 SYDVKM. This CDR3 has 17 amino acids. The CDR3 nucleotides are TGTGTCAGCAACCCAACAGTGAGGACTAGCGGGGGGGACGAGCAGTACTTC. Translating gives CVSNPTVRTSGGDEQYF.

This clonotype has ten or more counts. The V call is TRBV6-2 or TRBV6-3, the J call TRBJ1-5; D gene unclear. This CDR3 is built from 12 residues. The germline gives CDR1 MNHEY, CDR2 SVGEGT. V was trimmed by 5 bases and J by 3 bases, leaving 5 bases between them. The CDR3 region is CASSTINQPQHF. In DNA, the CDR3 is TGTGCCAGCAGTACTATCAATCAGCCCCAGCATTTT.

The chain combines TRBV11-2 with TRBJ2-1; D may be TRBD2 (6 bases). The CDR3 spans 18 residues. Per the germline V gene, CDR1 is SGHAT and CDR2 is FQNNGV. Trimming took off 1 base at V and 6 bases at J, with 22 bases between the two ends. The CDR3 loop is CASSLGGGRGKVGNEQFF. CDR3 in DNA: TGTGCCAGCAGCTTAGGTGGAGGACGGGGGAAGGTGGGCAATGAGCAGTTCTTC.

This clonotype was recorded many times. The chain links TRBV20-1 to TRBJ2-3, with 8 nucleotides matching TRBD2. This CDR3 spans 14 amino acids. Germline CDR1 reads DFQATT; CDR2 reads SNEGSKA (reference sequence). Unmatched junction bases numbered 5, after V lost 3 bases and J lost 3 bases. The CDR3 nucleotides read TGCAGTGCTAGCATGGCGGGAGGTACAGATACGCAGTATTTT. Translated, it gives CSASMAGGTDTQYF.